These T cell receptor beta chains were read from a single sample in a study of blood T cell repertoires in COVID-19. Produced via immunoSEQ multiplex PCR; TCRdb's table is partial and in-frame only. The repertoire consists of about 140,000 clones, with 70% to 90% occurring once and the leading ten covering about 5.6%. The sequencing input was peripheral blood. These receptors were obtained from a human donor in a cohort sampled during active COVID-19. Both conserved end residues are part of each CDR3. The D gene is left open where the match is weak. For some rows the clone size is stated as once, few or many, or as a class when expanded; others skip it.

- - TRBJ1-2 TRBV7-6 TGTGCCAGCAGCCCAGAATCAGGGGCGACTAACTATGGCTACACCTTC CASSPESGATNYGYTF
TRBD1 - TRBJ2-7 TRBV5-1 TGCGCCAGCAGCCCGGGACAGGGCTCCTACGAGCAGTACTTC CASSPGQGSYEQYF
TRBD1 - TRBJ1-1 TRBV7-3 TGTGCCAGCAGCCCGGGACAGAGAAACACTGAAGCTTTCTTT CASSPGQRNTEAFF
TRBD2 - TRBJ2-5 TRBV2 TGTGCCAGCAGTCGACTAGCACGAGAGACCCAGTACTTC CASSRLARETQYF
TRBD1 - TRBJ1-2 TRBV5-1 TGCGCCAGCAGCTTGGGGACAGGGTTGAACTATGGCTACACCTTC CASSLGTGLNYGYTF
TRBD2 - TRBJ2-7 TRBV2 TGTGCCAGCAAGTGGATGAGCGGGGTAACCTACGAGCAGTACTTC CASKWMSGVTYEQYF
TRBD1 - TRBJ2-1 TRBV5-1 TGCGCCAGCAGCCAAGAGGACAGGGTCTGGTTCTTC CASSQEDRVWFF
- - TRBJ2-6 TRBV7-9 TGTGCCAGCAGCCTAATTCGACAGGTTCTTAGGATGGGGGCCAACGTCCTGACTTTC CASSLIRQVLRMGANVLTF
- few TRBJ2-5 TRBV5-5 TGTGCCAGCAGCTTGGGGGCGGGGCCGCAAGAGACCCAGTACTTC CASSLGAGPQETQYF
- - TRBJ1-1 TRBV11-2 TGTGCCAGCAGCACAACCGGGATAGAAGCTTTCTTT CASSTTGIEAFF
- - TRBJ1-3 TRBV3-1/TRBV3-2 TGTGCCAGCAGCCAAGATTCGCGACAGGGAAACACCATATATTTT CASSQDSRQGNTIYF
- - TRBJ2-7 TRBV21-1 TGTGCCAGCAGCATCGACAGGGGAGCCTACGAGCAGTACTTC CASSIDRGAYEQYF
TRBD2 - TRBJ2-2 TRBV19 TGTGCCAGTAATCTCCTAGCGGGAGACACCGGGGAGCTGTTTTTT CASNLLAGDTGELFF
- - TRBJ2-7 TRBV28 TGTGCCAGCAGTTTAATTCTAGGCTACGAGCAGTACTTC CASSLILGYEQYF
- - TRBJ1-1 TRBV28 TGTGCCAGCAGTTTATGGAACACATACACTGAAGCTTTCTTT CASSLWNTYTEAFF
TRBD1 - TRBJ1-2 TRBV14 TGTGCCAGCAGCCACGGAAGGGGGCCAGGGGCCTCTGGAGGGGGCTACACCTTC CASSHGRGPGASGGGYTF
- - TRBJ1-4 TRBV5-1 TGCGCCAGCAGCTTGGGGACAGTCCAAGTTGAAAAACTGTTTTTT CASSLGTVQVEKLFF
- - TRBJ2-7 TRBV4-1 TGCGCCAGCAGCCAAGTAAGGGACTCCAAGGGTTTTCGCCAGTACTTC CASSQVRDSKGFRQYF
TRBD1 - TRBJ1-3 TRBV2 TGTGCCAGCAGTTTTGGTGACAGGGAAGTAAACACCATATATTTT CASSFGDREVNTIYF
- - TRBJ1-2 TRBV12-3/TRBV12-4 TGTGCCAGCAGTTTAGGGGAGGCGCGGGGCTACACCTTC CASSLGEARGYTF
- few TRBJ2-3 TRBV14 TGTGCCAGCAGCCAAGGGGCGGACTGGTGGTATGGGGATACGCAGTATTTT CASSQGADWWYGDTQYF
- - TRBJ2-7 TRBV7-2 TGTGCCAGCAGCTTCAAAGGAGACGGCTCCTACGAGCAGTACTTC CASSFKGDGSYEQYF
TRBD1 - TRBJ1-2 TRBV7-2 TGTGCCAGCAGCTTAGGGGGACAGGGAGCTAACTATGGCTACACCTTC CASSLGGQGANYGYTF
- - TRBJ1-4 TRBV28 TGTGCCAGCAGTTCCCCGGTTGGTGAAAAACTGTTTTTT CASSSPVGEKLFF
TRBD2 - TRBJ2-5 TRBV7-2 TGTGCCAGCAGCCTAGGCCGGGGGACTAGCGGGGAGACCCAGTACTTC CASSLGRGTSGETQYF
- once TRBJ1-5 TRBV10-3 TGTGCCATCAGTGAGTCTGGGGCGGGGAATCAGCCCCAGCATTTT CAISESGAGNQPQHF
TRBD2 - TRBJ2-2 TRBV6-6 TGTGCCAGCAGTTTTGATGGCGGGGGGAGAGCCGGGGAGCTGTTTTTT CASSFDGGGRAGELFF
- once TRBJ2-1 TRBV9 TGTGCCAGCAGCCCTTGGGACACCCCCTACAATGAGCAGTTCTTC CASSPWDTPYNEQFF
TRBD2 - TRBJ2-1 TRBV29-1 TGCAGCGTTGTTAGCGGGAGGGGCTACAATGAGCAGTTCTTC CSVVSGRGYNEQFF
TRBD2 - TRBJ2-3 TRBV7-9 TGTGCCAGCAGCCCCCGGGGAGCGGGGACAGATACGCAGTATTTT CASSPRGAGTDTQYF
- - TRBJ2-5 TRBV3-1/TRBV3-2 TGTGCCAGCAGCCAAGTTTTAATTGGGCCCCCGAACCAGGAGACCCAGTACTTC CASSQVLIGPPNQETQYF
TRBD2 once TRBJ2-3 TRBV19 TGTGCCAGTAGTATCCAGACTAGCGTCACAGATACGCAGTATTTT CASSIQTSVTDTQYF